This is a list of T cell receptor beta chains from one sample in a study of Ad26.COV2.S vaccination and SARS-CoV-2 variants. Libraries were prepared by immunoSEQ multiplex PCR; TCRdb keeps only in-frame clonotypes and omits some of them. The sample gives about 390,000 clones, 92% of which show up once; about 1.7% is in the top ten. This sample comprised peripheral blood, obtained in a trial of Ad26.COV2.S vaccine versus placebo. Every receptor here comes from a person between 18 and 60 years old who received the Ad26.COV2.S COVID-19 vaccine or a placebo. The CDR3 runs from the conserved cysteine through the conserved F or W. The D gene is left open where the match is weak. Clone size is given for some rows only: seen once, a few or many times, or a class if the clone is expanded.

D gene: TRBD1; clone size: -; V gene: TRBV7-2; J gene: TRBJ2-7; CDR3 DNA: TGTGCCAGCAGCTTAAGGACAGGGGACGAGCAGTACTTC; CDR3 protein: CASSLRTGDEQYF
D gene: TRBD1; clone size: -; V gene: TRBV9; J gene: TRBJ2-7; CDR3 DNA: TGTGCCAGCAGCGTAAGAGGGGACAGCTTGGGGGAGCAGTACTTC; CDR3 protein: CASSVRGDSLGEQYF
D gene: TRBD1; clone size: -; V gene: TRBV5-8; J gene: TRBJ1-2; CDR3 DNA: TGTGCCAGTGGACAGGGGGTTTTCTATGGCTACACCTTC; CDR3 protein: CASGQGVFYGYTF
D gene: -; clone size: -; V gene: TRBV19; J gene: TRBJ1-5; CDR3 DNA: TGTGCCAGTAGTATTTTCGGACAGAATCATCAGCCCCAGCATTTT; CDR3 protein: CASSIFGQNHQPQHF
D gene: -; clone size: -; V gene: TRBV6-2/TRBV6-3; J gene: TRBJ2-7; CDR3 DNA: TGTGCCAGCAGCAACAACAGGGCCCCCTACGAGCAGTACTTC; CDR3 protein: CASSNNRAPYEQYF
D gene: TRBD1; clone size: once; V gene: TRBV6-5; J gene: TRBJ2-5; CDR3 DNA: TGTGCCAGCATCCCGGGACAGGGGGCGAAGACCCAGTACTTC; CDR3 protein: CASIPGQGAKTQYF
D gene: -; clone size: -; V gene: TRBV6-2/TRBV6-3; J gene: TRBJ2-3; CDR3 DNA: TGTGCCAGCAGTTCGATGGGGAGCACAGATACGCAGTATTTT; CDR3 protein: CASSSMGSTDTQYF
D gene: TRBD1; clone size: -; V gene: TRBV28; J gene: TRBJ2-3; CDR3 DNA: TGTGCCAGCAGATTAGTAGGGACAGGGCTGACGGCAGATACGCAGTATTTT; CDR3 protein: CASRLVGTGLTADTQYF
D gene: -; clone size: -; V gene: TRBV5-6; J gene: TRBJ1-6; CDR3 DNA: TGTGCCAGCAGCTTGGGAGCGGGGGTAAGCTCCTATAATTCACCCCTCCACTTT; CDR3 protein: CASSLGAGVSSYNSPLHF
D gene: -; clone size: -; V gene: TRBV10-3; J gene: TRBJ2-4; CDR3 DNA: TGTGCCATCAGTGAGTCCGGGACGAACATTCAGTACTTC; CDR3 protein: CAISESGTNIQYF
D gene: -; clone size: few; V gene: TRBV11-2; J gene: TRBJ2-2; CDR3 DNA: TGTGCCAGCAGGTTGTCGACAGGCCCCTCCGGGGAGCTGTTTTTT; CDR3 protein: CASRLSTGPSGELFF
D gene: -; clone size: -; V gene: TRBV19; J gene: TRBJ1-1; CDR3 DNA: TGTGCCAGTAGTTACACGAACACTGAAGCTTTCTTT; CDR3 protein: CASSYTNTEAFF
D gene: -; clone size: -; V gene: TRBV11-2; J gene: TRBJ2-7; CDR3 DNA: TGTGCCAGCAGCTTAGTGGCCGAGCAGTACTTC; CDR3 protein: CASSLVAEQYF
D gene: -; clone size: -; V gene: TRBV6-5; J gene: TRBJ2-6; CDR3 DNA: TGTGCCAGCAGTCGGGGACCTGGGGCCAACGTCCTGACTTTC; CDR3 protein: CASSRGPGANVLTF
D gene: -; clone size: -; V gene: TRBV15; J gene: TRBJ2-1; CDR3 DNA: TGTGCCACCAGCAGTGGGGAAGGCTCCTACAATGAGCAGTTCTTC; CDR3 protein: CATSSGEGSYNEQFF
D gene: -; clone size: -; V gene: TRBV6-5; J gene: TRBJ1-1; CDR3 DNA: TGTGCCAGCAGCCGCTGGAGGGACACTGAAGCTTTCTTT; CDR3 protein: CASSRWRDTEAFF
D gene: -; clone size: -; V gene: TRBV12-3/TRBV12-4; J gene: TRBJ1-2; CDR3 DNA: TGTGCCAGCAGTAAACCCTATGGCTACACCTTC; CDR3 protein: CASSKPYGYTF
D gene: -; clone size: -; V gene: TRBV13; J gene: TRBJ2-7; CDR3 DNA: TGTGCCAGCAGCTTTACCACTTCTAGGGGCGCAAGTTGGTACGAGCAGTACTTC; CDR3 protein: CASSFTTSRGASWYEQYF